This T cell receptor (beta chain) is from a study of T cells after yellow fever vaccination. V shed 5 bases and J shed 5 bases, with 8 bases lying between them. Germline V CDR1 and CDR2: SGHTA, FQGNSA. This CDR3 comprises 12 residues. Making TCR cDNA involved 5'RACE template switching, which added UMIs and a universal primer site. TCRdb reprocessed the 5' RACE reads via MiXCR and lists one record per CDR3 protein. The sample has 450,000 to 550,000 distinct CDR3 sequences, less than 20% seen once. The TCR originated in a young man who received the YFV17D yellow fever vaccine. Material: PBMCs, obtained 15 days after the yellow fever booster vaccination. This chain connects TRBV7-2 to TRBJ2-3, with a weak D call TRBD2 (5 bases). For the CDR3, the DNA is TGTGCCAGCAGCATCGCGGGAGATACGCAGTATTTT. Protein product: CASSIAGDTQYF.